The rows below give T cell receptor beta chains drawn from one sample of a study of CD8 T cells in ankylosing spondylitis. A single record per CDR3 protein comes from TCRdb applying MiXCR to the 5' RACE reads. The sample has fewer than 650,000 distinct CDR3 sequences; about 12% are singletons. Material for sequencing was blood, either unsorted or a sorted T cell fraction (not recorded which). The source is a male donor with ankylosing spondylitis. CDR3s include the opening cysteine and the closing phenylalanine or tryptophan. A D gene is named only where the DNA matches it firmly. Clone size is not always given. Where it is, it says once, few, many or a class for expanded clones.

CATSDPSSGSSSYNEQFF TGTGCCACCAGTGACCCGTCAAGCGGTTCAAGCTCCTACAATGAGCAGTTCTTC TRBV24-1 . TRBJ2-1 few
CASSPSNLNTEAFF TGTGCCAGCTCACCATCTAACCTGAACACTGAAGCTTTCTTT TRBV18 . TRBJ1-1 .
CSARRARGRETQYF TGCAGTGCTAGGAGGGCAAGGGGCCGGGAGACCCAGTACTTC TRBV20-1 . TRBJ2-5 .
CASSFPGQGYGYTF TGTGCCAGCAGCTTTCCGGGACAGGGCTATGGCTACACCTTC TRBV5-5 TRBD1 TRBJ1-2 few
CSARELAGYNEQFF TGCAGTGCTAGAGAACTAGCGGGATACAATGAGCAGTTCTTC TRBV20-1 TRBD2 TRBJ2-1 many
CASSIPGTSYGEQFF TGTGCCAGTAGTATCCCTGGGACTAGCTATGGTGAGCAGTTCTTC TRBV19 TRBD2 TRBJ2-1 .
CASSPSVVIGRSNEQFF TGTGCCAGCAGCCCCTCGGTGGTCATCGGCCGGTCAAATGAGCAGTTCTTC TRBV5-6 . TRBJ2-1 .
CASSQTTGTIGYTF TGTGCCAGCAGTCAAACGACAGGGACGATTGGCTACACCTTC TRBV12-3/TRBV12-4 TRBD1 TRBJ1-2 .
CASSQDVGIAGAYEQYF TGTGCCAGCAGCCAAGATGTTGGGATAGCGGGGGCCTACGAGCAGTACTTC TRBV14 TRBD2 TRBJ2-7 .
CASSPLGQGAAYGYTF TGTGCCAGCTCACCACTCGGACAGGGGGCGGCCTATGGCTACACCTTC TRBV18 TRBD1 TRBJ1-2 .
CASSDRDRGEYGYTF TGTGCCAGCAGCGACCGGGACAGGGGCGAGTATGGCTACACCTTC TRBV7-9 TRBD1 TRBJ1-2 few
CASSLDSARDEQYF TGTGCCAGCAGCTTAGATTCGGCGAGGGACGAGCAGTACTTC TRBV7-9 . TRBJ2-7 few
CASSKGTVNQPQHF TGTGCCAGCAGTAAGGGGACGGTAAATCAGCCCCAGCATTTT TRBV12-3/TRBV12-4 . TRBJ1-5 few
CSASPRGQGANVLTF TGCAGTGCTAGTCCCAGGGGGCAAGGGGCCAACGTCCTGACTTTC TRBV20-1 TRBD1 TRBJ2-6 few
CASSIRGTGGMNQPQHF TGTGCCAGTAGCATAAGGGGGACAGGGGGTATGAACCAGCCCCAGCATTTT TRBV19 TRBD1 TRBJ1-5 .
CASSVDRGTGELFF TGTGCCAGCAGTGTTGACAGGGGAACCGGGGAGCTGTTTTTT TRBV27 TRBD1 TRBJ2-2 .
CASSVDLGTYGYTF TGTGCCAGCAGCGTAGATCTGGGAACCTATGGCTACACCTTC TRBV9 . TRBJ1-2 few
CSVVNRGTYGYTF TGCAGCGTTGTCAACAGAGGGACTTATGGCTACACCTTC TRBV29-1 . TRBJ1-2 .
CSAGRGTNEKLFF TGCAGTGCTGGCAGGGGAACTAATGAAAAACTGTTTTTT TRBV20-1 . TRBJ1-4 few
CATRTRQGAAAGELFF TGTGCCACCAGGACGCGACAGGGGGCGGCCGCCGGGGAGCTGTTTTTT TRBV15 TRBD1 TRBJ2-2 .
CASSSPGGSTYEQYF TGTGCCAGCAGTTCCCCCGGGGGGTCGACCTACGAGCAGTACTTC TRBV12-3/TRBV12-4 TRBD2 TRBJ2-7 few
CSASPLGAEWGDADTQYF TGCAGTGCTAGCCCTCTCGGGGCGGAGTGGGGTGACGCAGATACGCAGTATTTT TRBV20-1 . TRBJ2-3 .
CASRPGLAADTQYF TGTGCCAGCAGACCGGGACTAGCGGCAGATACGCAGTATTTT TRBV7-2 TRBD2 TRBJ2-3 few
CASSPLGDNTEAFF TGTGCCAGCAGCCCCCTAGGGGACAACACTGAAGCTTTCTTT TRBV7-9 . TRBJ1-1 many
CASSFGRGRGYTF TGTGCCAGCAGTTTTGGAAGGGGACGAGGCTACACCTTC TRBV12-3/TRBV12-4 . TRBJ1-2 few
CSARPPSGRALGQFF TGCAGTGCTAGGCCCCCCAGCGGGAGGGCCCTGGGGCAGTTCTTC TRBV20-1 TRBD2 TRBJ2-1 few
CASSEMDRGLTGELFF TGCGCCAGCAGTGAAATGGACAGGGGGCTTACCGGGGAGCTGTTTTTT TRBV10-1 TRBD1 TRBJ2-2 few
CASSPTGAPSYNSPLHF TGTGCCAGCTCACCGACAGGGGCTCCCTCCTATAATTCACCCCTCCACTTT TRBV18 TRBD1 TRBJ1-6 few
CSVEAHYGYTF TGCAGCGTTGAAGCCCACTATGGCTACACCTTC TRBV29-1 . TRBJ1-2 many
CASSSTMGEQFF TGTGCCAGCAGCTCCACGATGGGTGAGCAGTTCTTC TRBV9 . TRBJ2-1 .
CASSPSSWVTDTQYF TGTGCCAGCAGCCCCAGTAGTTGGGTCACAGATACGCAGTATTTT TRBV9 . TRBJ2-3 few
CASSFGTSGEQFF TGCGCCAGCAGCTTTGGGACTAGCGGGGAGCAGTTCTTC TRBV5-1 TRBD2 TRBJ2-1 .
CASLYNEQFF TGCGCCAGTCTCTACAATGAGCAGTTCTTC TRBV5-1 . TRBJ2-1 few
CASSPISSRRGNTEAFF TGTGCCAGCAGTCCGATATCCTCACGGCGGGGGAACACTGAAGCTTTCTTT TRBV27 . TRBJ1-1 .
CASSLAGGGGETQYF TGCGCCAGCAGCTTGGCCGGCGGGGGTGGAGAGACCCAGTACTTC TRBV5-1 TRBD2 TRBJ2-5 .
CSARKRGRDYNEQFF TGCAGTGCTAGAAAGCGGGGAAGGGACTACAATGAGCAGTTCTTC TRBV20-1 TRBD2 TRBJ2-1 .
CASSQNRRSQETQYF TGTGCCAGCAGCCAAAACAGGCGATCCCAAGAGACCCAGTACTTC TRBV4-2 . TRBJ2-5 few
CAWSGSHNEQFF TGTGCCTGGAGCGGGAGCCACAATGAGCAGTTCTTC TRBV30 . TRBJ2-1 .
CSASKQGGTEAFF TGCAGTGCTAGTAAACAGGGGGGTACTGAAGCTTTCTTT TRBV20-1 TRBD1 TRBJ1-1 few
CASSPAGGLAVREQFF TGTGCCAGCAGCCCCGCGGGGGGACTAGCGGTCCGGGAGCAGTTCTTC TRBV7-9 TRBD2 TRBJ2-1 many
CSASRAGGTPDTQYF TGCAGTGCTAGCCGAGCGGGAGGTACGCCAGATACGCAGTATTTT TRBV20-1 TRBD2 TRBJ2-3 .
CASSPLEVAGYYNEQFF TGTGCCAGCAGTCCATTGGAAGTCGCGGGATACTACAATGAGCAGTTCTTC TRBV12-3/TRBV12-4 . TRBJ2-1 many
CASSPAGQGKDEQYF TGTGCCAGCTCACCGGCGGGACAGGGTAAAGACGAGCAGTACTTC TRBV18 TRBD1 TRBJ2-7 .
CATSTSGGRDTQYF TGCGCCACCTCGACTAGCGGGGGTCGGGATACGCAGTATTTT TRBV5-1 TRBD2 TRBJ2-3 few
CASSLIGTSGSYEQFF TGTGCCAGCAGCTTGATCGGGACTAGCGGGAGTTATGAGCAGTTCTTC TRBV5-4 TRBD2 TRBJ2-1 .